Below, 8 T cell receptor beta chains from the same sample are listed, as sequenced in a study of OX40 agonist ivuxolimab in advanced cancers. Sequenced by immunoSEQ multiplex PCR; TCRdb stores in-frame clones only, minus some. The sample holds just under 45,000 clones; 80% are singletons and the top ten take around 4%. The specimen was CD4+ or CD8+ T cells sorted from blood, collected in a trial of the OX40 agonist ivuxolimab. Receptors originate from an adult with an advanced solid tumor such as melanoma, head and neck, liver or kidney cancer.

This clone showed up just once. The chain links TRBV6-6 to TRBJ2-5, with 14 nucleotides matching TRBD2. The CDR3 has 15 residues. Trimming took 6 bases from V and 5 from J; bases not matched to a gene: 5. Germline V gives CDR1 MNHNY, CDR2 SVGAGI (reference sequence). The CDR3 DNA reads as TGTGCCAGCAGCATGGGACTAGCGGGGGTTGAGACCCAGTACTTC. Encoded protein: CASSMGLAGVETQYF.

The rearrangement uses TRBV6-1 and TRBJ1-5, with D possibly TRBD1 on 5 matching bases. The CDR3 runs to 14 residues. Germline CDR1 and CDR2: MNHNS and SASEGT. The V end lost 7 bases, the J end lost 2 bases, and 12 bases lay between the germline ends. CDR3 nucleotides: TGTGCCAGCAATCTTGGGGGGGGCAATCAGCCCCAGCATTTT. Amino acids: CASNLGGGNQPQHF.

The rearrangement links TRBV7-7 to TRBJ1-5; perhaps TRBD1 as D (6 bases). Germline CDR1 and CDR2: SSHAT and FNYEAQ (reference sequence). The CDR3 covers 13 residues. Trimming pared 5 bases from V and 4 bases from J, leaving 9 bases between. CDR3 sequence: CASSRQENQPQHF. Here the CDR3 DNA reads TGTGCCAGCAGCCGACAGGAGAATCAGCCCCAGCATTTT.

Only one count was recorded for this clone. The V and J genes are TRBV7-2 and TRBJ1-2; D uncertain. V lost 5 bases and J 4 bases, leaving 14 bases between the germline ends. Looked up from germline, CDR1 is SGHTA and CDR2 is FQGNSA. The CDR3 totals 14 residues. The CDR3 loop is CASSPRSQIYGYTF. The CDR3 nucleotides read TGTGCCAGCAGCCCCCGTTCACAGATCTATGGCTACACCTTC.

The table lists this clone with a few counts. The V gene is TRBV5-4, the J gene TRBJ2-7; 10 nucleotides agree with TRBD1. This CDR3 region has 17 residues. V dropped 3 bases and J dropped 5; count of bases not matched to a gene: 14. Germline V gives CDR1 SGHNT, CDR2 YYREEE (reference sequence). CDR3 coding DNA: TGTGCCAGCAGCTCCGGGACAGGGGCAAGGAGAGGGAACGAGCAGTACTTC. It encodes CASSSGTGARRGNEQYF.

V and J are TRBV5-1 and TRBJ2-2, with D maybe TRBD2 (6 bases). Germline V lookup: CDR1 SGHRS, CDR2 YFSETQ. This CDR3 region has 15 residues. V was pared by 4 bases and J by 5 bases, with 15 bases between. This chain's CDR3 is CASSLTLGTTGELFF. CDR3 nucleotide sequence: TGCGCCAGCAGCCTCACCCTGGGGACTACCGGGGAGCTGTTTTTT.

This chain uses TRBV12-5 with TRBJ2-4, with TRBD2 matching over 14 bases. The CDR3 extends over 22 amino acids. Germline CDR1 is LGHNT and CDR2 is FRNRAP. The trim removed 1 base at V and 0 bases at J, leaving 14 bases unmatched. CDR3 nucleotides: TGTGCTAGTGGTTTGGCCTCACAATGGACTAGCGGGAGGACCCTAGCCAAAAACATTCAGTACTTC. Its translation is CASGLASQWTSGRTLAKNIQYF.

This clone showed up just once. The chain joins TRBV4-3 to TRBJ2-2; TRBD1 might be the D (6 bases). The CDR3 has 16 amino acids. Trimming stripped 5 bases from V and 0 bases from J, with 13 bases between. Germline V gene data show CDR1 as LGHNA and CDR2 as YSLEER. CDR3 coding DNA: TGCGCCAGCAGCTACCACAGGGTCGCGAACACCGGGGAGCTGTTTTTT. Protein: CASSYHRVANTGELFF.